These 16 T cell receptor beta chains were sequenced from one sample in a study of regulatory T cells in long-lasting Graves disease. Time point denoted: newly diagnosed GD, antithyroid drugs for less than 3 months. The TCR library was prepared using RNA isolated from PBMCs. Arm-PCR of CDR3 regions and iRepertoire HTBI primers were used to build TCR beta libraries. Each CDR3 protein gets one entry after TCRdb re-called the multiplex PCR reads with MiXCR. The sample has roughly 360,000 distinct CDR3 sequences; approximately 10% are singletons. The same data also contributed to another study, on T cells in Graves' hyperthyroidism and ophthalmopathy.

Here the sequenced sample was peripheral blood mononuclear cells (PBMCs), taken at new diagnosis, from a patient treated with antithyroid drugs. The receptors were gathered from a woman aged 18 to 35 with Graves disease.

This clonotype was picked up a small number of times. CDR3 sequence: CSARQTVHNYGYTF. DNA of the CDR3: TGCAGTGCTAGACAAACAGTTCACAACTATGGCTACACCTTC. The chain uses TRBV20-1 and TRBJ1-2; no reliable D call. This CDR3 region has 14 residues. In germline, CDR1 is DFQATT, CDR2 SNEGSKA (reference sequence). V was clipped by 2 bases and J by 2 bases, with 12 bases between them.

This clonotype has at least ten counts. The chain links TRBV7-8 to TRBJ2-1, with TRBD1 matching over 11 bases. In germline, CDR1 is SGHVS, CDR2 FQNEAQ. The CDR3 covers 14 residues. Trimming cost V 5 bases and J 8 bases; bases outside gene matches: 5. The CDR3 protein is CASSPWTGGYEQFF. The CDR3 DNA reads as TGTGCCAGCAGCCCCTGGACAGGGGGCTATGAGCAGTTCTTC.

This clonotype was found a few times. The chain has TRBV6-2 or TRBV6-3 and TRBJ2-7; either TRBD1 or TRBD2 may fit D (5 bases each). The CDR3 totals 13 residues. The germline CDR1 and CDR2 sequences are MNHEY and SVGEGT. CDR3 protein: CAGSPGRSYEQYV. CDR3 coding DNA: TGTGCCGGCAGTCCGGGACGTAGTTACGAGCAGTACGTC.

This chain links TRBV6-5 with TRBJ1-2; D is perhaps TRBD1 (6 bases). Germline V gives CDR1 MNHEY, CDR2 SVGAGI. V gave up 0 bases and J gave up 3 bases, with 17 bases separating them. CDR3 size: 17 residues. The CDR3 coding sequence is TGTGCCAGCAGTTACTCGGGCAGGGGTTTGAAGGACTATGGCTACACCTTC. The encoded protein is CASSYSGRGLKDYGYTF.

This clonotype showed up just once. This likely came from a read error, as a far larger clone is one base away. This rearrangement joins TRBV28 to TRBJ2-3, with 9 nucleotides matching TRBD2. The J call is uncertain, as TRBJ2-1 better fits the DNA end. Germline CDR1 reads MDHEN; CDR2 reads SYDVKM. The CDR3 runs to 14 residues. The CDR3 DNA is TGTGCCAGCAGTTATAGCGGGAGTTTGAGCGAGCAGTTCTTC. It codes for CASSYSGSLSEQFF.

This clonotype was picked up a small number of times. The chain combines TRBV2 with TRBJ1-5; D might be TRBD1 (5 bases). The germline CDR1 and CDR2 sequences are SNHLY and FYNNEI. This CDR3 has 16 residues. The germline V and J ends were trimmed by 2 bases and 7 bases, with 18 bases remaining between them. CDR3 loop: CASSELYRMGRQPQHF. The CDR3 bases are TGTGCCAGCAGTGAACTTTACAGGATGGGGAGGCAGCCCCAGCATTTT.

This clonotype appeared a few times. The chain joins TRBV19 to TRBJ1-6, with TRBD1 matching over 8 bases. Germline values: CDR1 LNHDA, CDR2 SQIVND (reference sequence). The CDR3 consists of 14 residues. The ends lost 5 bases at V and 11 bases at J; junction bases unmatched: 8. The CDR3 DNA is TGTGCCAGTAGTCTACAGGGGGTAAAGGCACCCCTCCACTTT. Residues: CASSLQGVKAPLHF.

The chain employs TRBV20-1 and TRBJ1-1; D possibly corresponds to TRBD1 (5 bases). Trimming cost V 3 bases and J 1 base, with 12 bases left between them. This CDR3 is built from 14 residues. CDR1 is DFQATT, CDR2 SNEGSKA, per germline (reference sequence). The CDR3 loop reads CSARAGLKNTEAFF. DNA of the CDR3: TGCAGTGCTAGGGCAGGGCTGAAGAACACTGAAGCTTTCTTT.

The chain has TRBV12-3 or TRBV12-4 and TRBJ2-5; D perhaps matches TRBD1 (6 bases). The CDR3 length is 14 residues. The ends were cut back, 3 bases at V and 5 bases at J, with 13 bases in the middle. The CDR3 DNA is TGTGCCAGCAGTTTTGAGGGACAAGGGGAGACCCAGTACTTC. Amino acids: CASSFEGQGETQYF.

Many counts were recorded for this clonotype. The chain links TRBV7-9 to TRBJ2-7; 10 bases map to TRBD1. V shed 2 bases, J shed 3 bases, and the junction held 4 bases outside the gene matches. Germline CDR1 and CDR2: SEHNR and FQNEAQ (reference sequence). The CDR3 covers 15 residues. Here the CDR3 reads CASSLKGQGSYEQYF. CDR3 DNA sequence: TGTGCCAGCAGCTTAAAGGGACAGGGGAGCTACGAGCAGTACTTC. The whole variable domain, remainder taken from reference TRBV7-9 and TRBJ2-7, is DTGVSQNPRHKITKRGQNVTFRCDPISEHNRLYWYRQTLGQGPEFLTYFQNEAQLEKSRLLSDRFSAERPKGSFSTLEIQRTEQGDSAMYLCASSLKGQGSYEQYFGPGTRLTVT.

There are many counts of this clonotype. The chain has TRBV7-2 and TRBJ2-7; TRBD1 matches at 7 bases. The CDR3 is 13 amino acids. With V trimmed by 1 base and J by 5 bases, 2 bases remained unmatched. Germline V lookup: CDR1 SGHTA, CDR2 FQGNSA. This chain's CDR3 is CASSLGGGNEQYF. CDR3 in DNA: TGTGCCAGCAGCTTAGGAGGGGGCAACGAGCAGTACTTC.

The gene calls are TRBV4-3 and TRBJ2-7; a weak D match, TRBD1 (8 bases). Germline loops: CDR1 LGHNA, CDR2 YSLEER. The CDR3 covers 16 residues. V was clipped by 4 bases and J by 7 bases, with 23 bases between them. CDR3 DNA sequence: TGCGCCAGCAGCCGACTTAGCGGGCAGGGGGCAGAGGAGCAGTACTTC. Translation gives CASSRLSGQGAEEQYF.

At least ten counts were recorded for this clonotype. The CDR3 reads CASSVETASSGNTIYF. Written as DNA, the CDR3 is TGTGCCAGCAGTGTTGAGACAGCTAGCTCTGGAAACACCATATATTTT. The chain has TRBV2 and TRBJ1-3, with D perhaps matching TRBD1 (5 bases). CDR3 length: 16 amino acids. The ends were cut back, 4 bases at V and 0 bases at J, with 13 bases in the middle. Germline CDR1 and CDR2: SNHLY and FYNNEI.

This clonotype was found many times. V gene TRBV12-3 or TRBV12-4 combines with J gene TRBJ2-1; 9 nucleotides match TRBD1. This CDR3 spans 15 amino acids. V shed 5 bases, J shed 8 bases, and the junction held 10 bases outside the gene matches. CDR3 amino acids: CASSVRDRVLHEQFF. DNA of the CDR3: TGTGCCAGCAGTGTCCGGGACAGGGTTCTCCATGAGCAGTTCTTC.

In its sample, this clonotype was seen many times. The CDR3 DNA follows: TGTGCCAGCACAGGCACTAGCGGGACCTACAATGAGCAGTTCTTC. Its protein is CASTGTSGTYNEQFF. The rearrangement joins TRBV2 to TRBJ2-1, with TRBD2 identical over 10 bases. The CDR3 has 15 amino acids. Per the germline V gene, CDR1 is SNHLY and CDR2 is FYNNEI. Losses at the gene ends were 7 bases for V and 2 bases for J; bases not matched to a gene: 5.

This clonotype has only a few counts. A read error is possible here, since a much larger clone lies one base away. The chain carries TRBV3-1 and TRBJ2-1; possible D gene TRBD2, 6 bases. Germline V gives CDR1 LGHDT, CDR2 YNNKEL (reference sequence). The CDR3 sequence is 15 residues long. The CDR3 nucleotides read TGTGCCAGCAGCTTCCCTAGCGAACTAAAAAATGAGCAGCTCTTC. It yields the protein CASSFPSELKNEQLF.